This TCR beta chain comes out of a study of T cells in Graves' hyperthyroidism and ophthalmopathy. Blood was obtained at the first hyperthyroidism diagnosis, which preceded any ophthalmopathy symptoms. Fresh 10 ml peripheral blood yielded PBMCs. TCR beta CDR3 regions were amplified from RNA transcripts. The HTBI primer set drove a first-round RT-PCR of the TCR CDR3. TCRdb itself ran the multiplex PCR reads through MiXCR, one entry per CDR3 protein. The data contain nearly 600,000 distinct CDR3 sequences, roughly 14% of them seen just once; the ten biggest clones take up roughly 5.7%. This clonotype was detected a few times. The material sequenced was blood. The TCR comes from a woman in her 30s with Graves' hyperthyroidism that later progressed to Graves' ophthalmopathy.

The CDR3 is CSVVGISSYEQYF. The CDR3 nucleotides are TGCAGCGTTGTGGGCATCTCCTCCTACGAGCAGTACTTC. This rearrangement joins TRBV29-1 to TRBJ2-7; D not certain. V shed 4 bases and J shed 0 bases, with 10 bases lying between them. There are 13 residues in the CDR3. The V gene's germline CDR1 is SQVTM and CDR2 ANQGSEA.